This T cell receptor beta chain was documented in a study of early T cells in non-severe SARS-CoV-2 infection. This clonotype was seen only a few times. The antigen is not known. Study-wide results and caveats: Private and CD4 specificities were missed by VDJdb matching, which favored anti-spike CD8 responses.

This CDR3 comprises 14 residues. Per the germline V gene, CDR1 is SGHRS and CDR2 is YFSETQ. Trimming removed 4 bases at V and 4 bases at J, with 14 bases between. MiXCR, run by TCRdb on the 5' RACE reads, gives a single entry per CDR3 protein. The sample has tens of thousands of distinct CDR3 sequences, roughly a tenth seen once; the top ten hold around 21%. Source material: whole blood. The chain has TRBV5-1 and TRBJ1-1; D might be TRBD1 (5 bases). The clonotype originates from an adult who was a healthcare worker with PCR-confirmed SARS-CoV-2 infection or an uninfected control (not recorded which). The CDR3 coding sequence is TGCGCCAGCAGCCCGGGACTCCTCGGCACTGAAGCTTTCTTT. Encoded protein: CASSPGLLGTEAFF.